The present TCR beta chain was sequenced within a study of identical twins. General study results and limits: The models gave estimates that fell short of the out-of-frame TCR alpha sharing seen in monozygotic twins.

The table lists this clonotype with many counts. Its antigen is unknown. With 7 bases clipped from V and 2 bases from J, the junction kept 7 bases outside the gene matches. The CDR3 has 15 residues. TCRdb analysed the 5' RACE reads with MiXCR anew, one entry per CDR3 protein. There are about 480,000 distinct CDR3 sequences in the sample; approximately 15% occur only once, and about 0.52% lies in the top ten. The same data also contributed to another study, on yellow fever vaccine responses in identical twins.

The receptor was isolated from a woman younger than 30 in good health. The sample comprised CD4+ T cells sorted from blood. V and J are TRBV12-3 or TRBV12-4 and TRBJ2-2, with 7 bases lining up with TRBD1. CDR3: CASTRTGENTGELFF. As DNA, the CDR3 is TGTGCCAGCACCCGGACAGGAGAAAACACCGGGGAGCTGTTTTTT.